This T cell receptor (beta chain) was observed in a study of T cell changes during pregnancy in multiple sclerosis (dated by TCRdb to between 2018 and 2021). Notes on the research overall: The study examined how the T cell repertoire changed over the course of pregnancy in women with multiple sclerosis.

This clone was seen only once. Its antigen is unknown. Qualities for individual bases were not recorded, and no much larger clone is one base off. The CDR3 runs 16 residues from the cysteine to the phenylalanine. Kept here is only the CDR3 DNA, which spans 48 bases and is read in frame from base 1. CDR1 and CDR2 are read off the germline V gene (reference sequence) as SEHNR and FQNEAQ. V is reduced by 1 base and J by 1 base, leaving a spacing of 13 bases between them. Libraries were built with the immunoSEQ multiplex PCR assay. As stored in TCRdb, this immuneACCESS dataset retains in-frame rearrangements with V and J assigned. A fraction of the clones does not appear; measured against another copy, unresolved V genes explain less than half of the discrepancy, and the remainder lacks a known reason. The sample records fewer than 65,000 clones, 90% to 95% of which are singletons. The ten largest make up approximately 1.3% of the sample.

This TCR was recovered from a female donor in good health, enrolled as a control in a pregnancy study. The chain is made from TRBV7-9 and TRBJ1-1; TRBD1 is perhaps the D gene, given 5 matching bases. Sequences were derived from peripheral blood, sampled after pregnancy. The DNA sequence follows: TGTGCCAGCAGCTTAGAATACAGGACGAAGAACACTGAAGCTTTCTTT. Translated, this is CASSLEYRTKNTEAFF.